The subject of this entry is one T cell receptor beta chain. CD8+ and CD4+ blood T cells underwent TCR beta sequencing. Reverse transcription used roughly 0.45 to 1 ug RNA and random hexamers. An immunoSEQ multiplex PCR amplified TCR beta CDR3 over 54 Vbeta and 13 Jbeta. Using its own MiXCR run on the immunoSEQ multiplex PCR reads, TCRdb lists one record per CDR3 protein. The table has around 190,000 distinct CDR3 sequences, approximately 94% seen once. The data were taken from a study of CD8 T cells in Susac syndrome. The wider study: The Susac syndrome patients that were sequenced included roughly six with active disease and fewer than 10 in remission. When their blood was taken, the Susac syndrome patients had either not yet had any therapy, were taking corticosteroids, or were taking intravenous immunoglobulin alone.

This CDR3 is 15 amino acids long. With V trimmed by 5 bases and J by 6 bases, 8 bases remained unmatched. CDR1 and CDR2 (germline): SGDLS, YYNGEE. J is TRBJ1-1 and V is TRBV9; TRBD1 aligns across 12 bases. The sequencing sample was made of CD4+ T cells from PBMCs. The receptor's source is a human donor with Susac syndrome. CDR3 protein: CASRPGQGAGAEAFF. The CDR3 coding sequence is TGTGCCAGCAGGCCGGGACAGGGGGCCGGGGCTGAAGCTTTCTTT.